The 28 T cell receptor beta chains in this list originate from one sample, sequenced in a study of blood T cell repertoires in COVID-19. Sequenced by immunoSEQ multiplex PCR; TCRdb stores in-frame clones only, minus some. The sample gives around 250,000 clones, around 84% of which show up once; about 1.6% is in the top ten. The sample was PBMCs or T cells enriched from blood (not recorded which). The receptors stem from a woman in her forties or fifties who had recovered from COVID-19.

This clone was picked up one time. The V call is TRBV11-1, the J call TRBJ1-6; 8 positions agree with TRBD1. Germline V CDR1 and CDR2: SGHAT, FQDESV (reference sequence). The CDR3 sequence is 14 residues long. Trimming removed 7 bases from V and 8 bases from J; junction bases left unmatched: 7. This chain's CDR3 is CASNTQGADSPLHF. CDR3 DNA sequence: TGTGCCAGCAACACCCAGGGGGCTGATTCACCCCTCCACTTT.

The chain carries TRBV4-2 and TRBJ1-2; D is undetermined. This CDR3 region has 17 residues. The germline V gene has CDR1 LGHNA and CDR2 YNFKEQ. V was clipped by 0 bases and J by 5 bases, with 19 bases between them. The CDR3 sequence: CASSQDLALRIGYGYTF. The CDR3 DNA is TGTGCCAGCAGCCAAGATCTGGCGCTTCGTATCGGGTATGGCTACACCTTC.

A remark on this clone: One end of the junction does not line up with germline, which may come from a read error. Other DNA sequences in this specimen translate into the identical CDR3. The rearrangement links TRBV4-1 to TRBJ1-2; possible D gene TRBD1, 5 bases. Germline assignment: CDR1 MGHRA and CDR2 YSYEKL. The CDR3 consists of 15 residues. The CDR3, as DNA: TGTGCCAGCAGCCAAGAAAGGGGTTCGGGCTATGGCTACACCTTC. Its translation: CASSQERGSGYGYTF.

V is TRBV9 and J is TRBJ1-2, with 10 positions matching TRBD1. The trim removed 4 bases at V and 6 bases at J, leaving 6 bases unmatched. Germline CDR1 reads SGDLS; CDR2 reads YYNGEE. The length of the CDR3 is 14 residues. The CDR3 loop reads CASSLAGQGNGYTF. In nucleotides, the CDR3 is TGTGCCAGCAGCCTCGCGGGACAGGGGAATGGCTACACCTTC. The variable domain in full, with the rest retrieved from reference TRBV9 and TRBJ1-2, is DSGVTQTPKHLITATGQRVTLRCSPRSGDLSVYWYQQSLDQGLQFLIQYYNGEERAKGNILERFSAQQFPDLHSELNLSSLELGDSALYFCASSLAGQGNGYTFGSGTRLTVV.

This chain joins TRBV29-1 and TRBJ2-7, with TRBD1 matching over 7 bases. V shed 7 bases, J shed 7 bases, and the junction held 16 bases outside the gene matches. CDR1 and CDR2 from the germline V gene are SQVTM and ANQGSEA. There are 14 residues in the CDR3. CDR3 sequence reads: CSGGDGTAQGEQYF. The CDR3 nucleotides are TGCAGCGGAGGTGACGGGACAGCCCAAGGGGAGCAGTACTTC.

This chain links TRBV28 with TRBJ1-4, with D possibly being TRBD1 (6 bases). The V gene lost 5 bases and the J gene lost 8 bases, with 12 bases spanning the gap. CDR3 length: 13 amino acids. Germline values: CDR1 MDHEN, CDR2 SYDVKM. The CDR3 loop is CASSHRDKEKLFF. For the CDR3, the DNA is TGTGCCAGCAGTCACAGGGACAAGGAAAAACTGTTTTTT. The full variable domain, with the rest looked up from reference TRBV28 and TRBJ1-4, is DVKVTQSSRYLVKRTGEKVFLECVQDMDHENMFWYRQDPGLGLRLIYFSYDVKMKEKGDIPEGYSVSREKKERFSLILESASTNQTSMYLCASSHRDKEKLFFGSGTQLSVL.

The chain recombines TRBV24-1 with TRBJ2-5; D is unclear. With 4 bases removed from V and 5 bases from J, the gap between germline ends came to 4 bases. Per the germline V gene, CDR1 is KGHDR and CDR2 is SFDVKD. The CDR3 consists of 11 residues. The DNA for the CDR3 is TGTGCCACCAGTGAACTGGAGACCCAGTACTTC. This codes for CATSELETQYF.

The CDR3 is CASASGGNTGELFF. In nucleotides, the CDR3 is TGTGCTAGTGCTTCCGGGGGGAACACCGGGGAGCTGTTTTTT. V and J are TRBV12-5 and TRBJ2-2, with D tentatively TRBD2 (6 bases). V lost 7 bases to trimming and J lost 1 base, with 10 bases between them. The CDR3 consists of 14 residues. Per germline, CDR1 LGHNT and CDR2 FRNRAP.

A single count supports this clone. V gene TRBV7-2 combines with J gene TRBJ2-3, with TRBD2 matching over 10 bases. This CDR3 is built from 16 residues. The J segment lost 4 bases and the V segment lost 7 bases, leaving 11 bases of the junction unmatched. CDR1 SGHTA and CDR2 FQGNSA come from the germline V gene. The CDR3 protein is CASIHSSSGRADTQYF. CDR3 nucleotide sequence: TGTGCCAGCATCCATTCCTCCAGCGGGAGGGCAGATACGCAGTATTTT. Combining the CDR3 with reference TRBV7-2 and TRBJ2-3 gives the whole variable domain GAGVSQSPSNKVTEKGKDVELRCDPISGHTALYWYRQSLGQGLEFLIYFQGNSAPDKSGLPSDRFSAERTGGSVSTLTIQRTQQEDSAVYLCASIHSSSGRADTQYFGPGTRLTVL.

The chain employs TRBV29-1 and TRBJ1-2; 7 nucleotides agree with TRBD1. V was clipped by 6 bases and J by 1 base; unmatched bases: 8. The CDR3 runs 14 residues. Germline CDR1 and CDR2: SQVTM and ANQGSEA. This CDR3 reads CSVGEPGGNYGYTF. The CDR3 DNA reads TGCAGCGTGGGGGAGCCAGGGGGTAACTATGGCTACACCTTC.

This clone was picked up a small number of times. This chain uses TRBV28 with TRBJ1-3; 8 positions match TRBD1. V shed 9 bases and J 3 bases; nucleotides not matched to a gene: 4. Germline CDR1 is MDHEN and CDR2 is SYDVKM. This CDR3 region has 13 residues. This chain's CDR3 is CASTRGLGNTIYF. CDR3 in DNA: TGTGCCAGTACCAGGGGGCTTGGAAACACCATATATTTT. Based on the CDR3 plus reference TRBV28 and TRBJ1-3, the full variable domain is DVKVTQSSRYLVKRTGEKVFLECVQDMDHENMFWYRQDPGLGLRLIYFSYDVKMKEKGDIPEGYSVSREKKERFSLILESASTNQTSMYLCASTRGLGNTIYFGEGSWLTVV.

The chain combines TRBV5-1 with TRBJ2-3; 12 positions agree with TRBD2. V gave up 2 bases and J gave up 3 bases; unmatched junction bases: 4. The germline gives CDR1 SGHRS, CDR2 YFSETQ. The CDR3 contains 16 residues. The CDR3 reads CASSLRLAGATDTQYF. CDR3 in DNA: TGCGCCAGCAGCTTACGACTAGCGGGAGCGACAGATACGCAGTATTTT.

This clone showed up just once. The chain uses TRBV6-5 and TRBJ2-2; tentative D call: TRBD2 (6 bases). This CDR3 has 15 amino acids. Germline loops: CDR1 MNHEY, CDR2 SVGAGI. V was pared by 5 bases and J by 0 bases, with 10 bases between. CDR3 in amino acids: CASSPSGPNTGELFF. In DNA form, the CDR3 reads TGTGCCAGCAGTCCCAGCGGGCCGAACACCGGGGAGCTGTTTTTT.

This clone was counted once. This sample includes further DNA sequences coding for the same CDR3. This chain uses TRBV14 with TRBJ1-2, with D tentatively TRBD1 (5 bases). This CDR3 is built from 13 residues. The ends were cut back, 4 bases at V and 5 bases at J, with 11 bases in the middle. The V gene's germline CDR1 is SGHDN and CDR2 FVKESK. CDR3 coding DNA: TGTGCCAGCAGCCCCGGGCAGGGTTATGGCTACACCTTC. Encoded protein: CASSPGQGYGYTF. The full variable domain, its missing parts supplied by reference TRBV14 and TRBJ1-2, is EAGVTQFPSHSVIEKGQTVTLRCDPISGHDNLYWYRRVMGKEIKFLLHFVKESKQDESGMPNNRFLAERTGGTYSTLKVQPAELEDSGVYFCASSPGQGYGYTFGSGTRLTVV.

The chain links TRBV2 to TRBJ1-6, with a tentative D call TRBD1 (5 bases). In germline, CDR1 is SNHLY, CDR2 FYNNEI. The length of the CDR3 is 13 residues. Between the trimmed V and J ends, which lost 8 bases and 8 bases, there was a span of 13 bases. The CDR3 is CASGAGRDSPLHF. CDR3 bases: TGTGCCAGCGGGGCCGGGAGGGATTCACCCCTCCACTTT.

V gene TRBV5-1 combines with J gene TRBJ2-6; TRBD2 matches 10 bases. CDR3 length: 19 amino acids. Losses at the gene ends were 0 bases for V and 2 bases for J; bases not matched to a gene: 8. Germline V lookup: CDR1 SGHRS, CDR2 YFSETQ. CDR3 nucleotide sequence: TGCGCCAGCAGCTTGGTTCCTAGCGGGAGTCGCACTGGGGCCAACGTCCTGACTTTC. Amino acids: CASSLVPSGSRTGANVLTF.

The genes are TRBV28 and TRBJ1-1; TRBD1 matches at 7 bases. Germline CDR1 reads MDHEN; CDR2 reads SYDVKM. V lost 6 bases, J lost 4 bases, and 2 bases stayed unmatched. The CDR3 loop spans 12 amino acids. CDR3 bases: TGTGCCAGCAGCCAGGGGGGCACTGAAGCTTTCTTT. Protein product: CASSQGGTEAFF.

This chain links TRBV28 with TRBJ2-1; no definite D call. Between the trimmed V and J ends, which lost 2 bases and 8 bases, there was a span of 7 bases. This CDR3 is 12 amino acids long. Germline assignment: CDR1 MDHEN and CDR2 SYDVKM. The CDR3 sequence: CASSLPYYEQFF. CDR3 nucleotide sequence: TGTGCCAGCAGTTTACCTTACTATGAGCAGTTCTTC.

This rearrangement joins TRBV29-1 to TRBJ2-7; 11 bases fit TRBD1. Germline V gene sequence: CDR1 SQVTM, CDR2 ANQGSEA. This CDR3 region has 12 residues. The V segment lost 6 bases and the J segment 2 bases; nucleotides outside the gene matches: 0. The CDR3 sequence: CSVGQGAYEQYF. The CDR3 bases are TGCAGCGTGGGACAGGGGGCCTACGAGCAGTACTTC.

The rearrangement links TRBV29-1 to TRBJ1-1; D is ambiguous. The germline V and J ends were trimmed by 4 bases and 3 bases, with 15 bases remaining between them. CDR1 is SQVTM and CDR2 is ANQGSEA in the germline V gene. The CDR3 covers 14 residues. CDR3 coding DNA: TGCAGCGTTGGTGGCGGGGTGGTGGACACTGAAGCTTTCTTT. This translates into CSVGGGVVDTEAFF.

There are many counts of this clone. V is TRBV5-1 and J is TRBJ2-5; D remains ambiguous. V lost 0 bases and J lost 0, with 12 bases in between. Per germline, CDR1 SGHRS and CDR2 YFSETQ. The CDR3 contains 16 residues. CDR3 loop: CASSLGLLDYQETQYF. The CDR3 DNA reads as TGCGCCAGCAGCTTGGGACTCCTCGATTACCAAGAGACCCAGTACTTC.

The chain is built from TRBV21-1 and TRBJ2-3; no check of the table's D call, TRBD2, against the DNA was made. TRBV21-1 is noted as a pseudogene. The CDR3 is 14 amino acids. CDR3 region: CDLTGREYTDTQYF. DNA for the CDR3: TGTGATTTAACGGGACGGGAGTACACAGATACGCAGTATTTT.

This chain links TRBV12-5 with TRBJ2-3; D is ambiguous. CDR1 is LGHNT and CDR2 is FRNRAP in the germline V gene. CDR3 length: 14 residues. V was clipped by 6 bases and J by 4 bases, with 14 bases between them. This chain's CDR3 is CASGRSPSSDTQYF. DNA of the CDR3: TGTGCTAGTGGCCGATCCCCGAGCTCAGATACGCAGTATTTT.

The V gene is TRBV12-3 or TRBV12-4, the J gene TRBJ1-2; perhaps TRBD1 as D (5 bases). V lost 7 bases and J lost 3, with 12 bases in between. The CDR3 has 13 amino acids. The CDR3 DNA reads TGTGCCAGCACCAAGAGCAGGGACTATGGCTACACCTTC. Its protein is CASTKSRDYGYTF.

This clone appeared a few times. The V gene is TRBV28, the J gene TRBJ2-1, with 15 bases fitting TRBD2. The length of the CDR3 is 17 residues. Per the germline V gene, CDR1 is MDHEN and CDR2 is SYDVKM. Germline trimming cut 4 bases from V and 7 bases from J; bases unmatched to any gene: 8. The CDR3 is CASSSGLAGGPRNEQFF. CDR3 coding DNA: TGTGCCAGCAGTTCCGGACTAGCGGGAGGGCCAAGAAATGAGCAGTTCTTC.

In DNA, the CDR3 is TGTGCCAGCAGGAACAGGACGACGTACAATGAGCAGTTCTTC. Residues: CASRNRTTYNEQFF. The chain recombines TRBV2 with TRBJ2-1; TRBD1 might be the D (5 bases). The CDR3 contains 14 residues. V was trimmed by 6 bases and J by 4 bases, leaving 13 bases between them. CDR1 and CDR2 from the germline V gene are SNHLY and FYNNEI.

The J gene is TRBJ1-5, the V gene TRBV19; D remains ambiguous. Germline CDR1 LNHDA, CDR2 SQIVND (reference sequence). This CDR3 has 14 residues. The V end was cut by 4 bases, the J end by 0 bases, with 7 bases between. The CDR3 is CASSRGSSNQPQHF. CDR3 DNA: TGTGCCAGTAGTAGAGGGAGTAGCAATCAGCCCCAGCATTTT.

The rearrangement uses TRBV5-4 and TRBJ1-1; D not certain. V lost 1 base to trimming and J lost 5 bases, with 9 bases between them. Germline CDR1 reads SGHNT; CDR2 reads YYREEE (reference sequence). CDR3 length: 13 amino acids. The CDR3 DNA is TGTGCCAGCAGCTTGCGAAGCAATACTGAAGCTTTCTTT. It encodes CASSLRSNTEAFF.